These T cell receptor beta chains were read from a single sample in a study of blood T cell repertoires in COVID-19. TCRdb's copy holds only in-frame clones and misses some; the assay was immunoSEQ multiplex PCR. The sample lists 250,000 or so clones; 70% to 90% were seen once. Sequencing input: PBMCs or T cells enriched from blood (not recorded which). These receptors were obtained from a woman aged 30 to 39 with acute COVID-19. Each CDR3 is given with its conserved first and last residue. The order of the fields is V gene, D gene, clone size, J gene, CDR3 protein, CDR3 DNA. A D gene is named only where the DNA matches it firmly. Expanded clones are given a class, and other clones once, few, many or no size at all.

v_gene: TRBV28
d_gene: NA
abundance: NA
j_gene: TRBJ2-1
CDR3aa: CASSLMGHSNEQFF
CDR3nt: TGTGCCAGCAGTTTAATGGGACATAGCAATGAGCAGTTCTTC

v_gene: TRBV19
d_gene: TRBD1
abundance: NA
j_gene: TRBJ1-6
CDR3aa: CASSTIQGDNSPLHF
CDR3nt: TGTGCCAGTAGTACGATACAGGGGGATAATTCACCCCTCCACTTT

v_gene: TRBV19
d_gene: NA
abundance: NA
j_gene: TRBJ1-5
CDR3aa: CASRGGYSNQPQHF
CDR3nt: TGTGCCAGTAGGGGAGGGTATAGCAATCAGCCCCAGCATTTT

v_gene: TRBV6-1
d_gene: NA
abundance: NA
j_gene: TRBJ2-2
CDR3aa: CASSERRQITGELFF
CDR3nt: TGTGCCAGCAGTGAGCGAAGACAGATCACCGGGGAGCTGTTTTTT

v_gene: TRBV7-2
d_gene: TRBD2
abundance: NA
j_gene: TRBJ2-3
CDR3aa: CASSLGLAGVGDTQYF
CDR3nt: TGTGCCAGCAGCCTCGGACTAGCGGGAGTGGGAGATACGCAGTATTTT

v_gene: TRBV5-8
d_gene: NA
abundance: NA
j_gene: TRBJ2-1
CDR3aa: CASSHLLVNEQFF
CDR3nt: TGTGCCAGCAGCCACCTTTTAGTGAATGAGCAGTTCTTC

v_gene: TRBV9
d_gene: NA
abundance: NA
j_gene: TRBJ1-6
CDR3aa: CASSEGFPGQYNSPLHF
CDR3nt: TGTGCCAGCAGCGAGGGTTTCCCGGGACAATATAATTCACCCCTCCACTTT

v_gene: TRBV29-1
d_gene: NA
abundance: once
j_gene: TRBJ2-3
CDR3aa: CSVETTLPATHTDTQYF
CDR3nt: TGCAGCGTTGAAACGACTCTCCCTGCCACCCACACAGATACGCAGTATTTT

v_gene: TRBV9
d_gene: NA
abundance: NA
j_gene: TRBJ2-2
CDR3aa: CASSVAVAEGNTGELFF
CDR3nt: TGTGCCAGCAGCGTAGCCGTTGCAGAGGGGAACACCGGGGAGCTGTTTTTT

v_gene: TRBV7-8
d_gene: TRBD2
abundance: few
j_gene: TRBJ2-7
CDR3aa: CASSLEAGGPNSYEQYF
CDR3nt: TGTGCCAGCAGCTTAGAGGCGGGAGGGCCTAATTCCTACGAGCAGTACTTC

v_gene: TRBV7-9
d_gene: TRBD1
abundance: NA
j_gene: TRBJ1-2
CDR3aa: CASSRDRVDGYTF
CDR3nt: TGTGCCAGCAGCCGGGACAGGGTGGATGGCTACACCTTC

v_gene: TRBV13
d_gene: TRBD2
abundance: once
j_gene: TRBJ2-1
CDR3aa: CASSLEREGEQFF
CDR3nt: TGTGCCAGCAGCTTAGAGCGGGAGGGTGAGCAGTTCTTC

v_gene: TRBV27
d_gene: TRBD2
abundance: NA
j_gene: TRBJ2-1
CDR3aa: CASIKLAGGGFF
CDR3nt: TGTGCCAGCATCAAACTAGCGGGAGGCGGGTTCTTC

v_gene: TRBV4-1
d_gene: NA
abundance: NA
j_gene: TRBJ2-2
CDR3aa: CASSQGLVAKNTGELFF
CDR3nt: TGCGCCAGCAGCCAGGGGTTAGTAGCGAAAAACACCGGGGAGCTGTTTTTT

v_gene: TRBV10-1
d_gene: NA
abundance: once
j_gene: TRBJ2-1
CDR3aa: CASSESGRTFYNEQFF
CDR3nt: TGCGCCAGCAGTGAGTCGGGAAGGACATTCTACAATGAGCAGTTCTTC

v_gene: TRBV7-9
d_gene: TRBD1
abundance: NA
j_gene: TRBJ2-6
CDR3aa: CASLPPGQGPSGANVLTF
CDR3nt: TGTGCCAGCCTTCCCCCGGGACAGGGACCCTCTGGGGCCAACGTCCTGACTTTC

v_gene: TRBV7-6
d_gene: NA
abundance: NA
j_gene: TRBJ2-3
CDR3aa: CASSLALRGAGTDTQYF
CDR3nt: TGTGCCAGCAGCTTAGCGCTGAGGGGAGCGGGTACAGATACGCAGTATTTT

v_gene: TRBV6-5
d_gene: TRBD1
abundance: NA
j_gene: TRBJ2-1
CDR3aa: CASSYSPGQGYNEQFF
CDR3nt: TGTGCCAGCAGTTACTCTCCGGGACAGGGTTACAATGAGCAGTTCTTC

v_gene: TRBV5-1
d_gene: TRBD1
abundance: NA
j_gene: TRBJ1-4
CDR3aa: CASSSSRTGWGEKLFF
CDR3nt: TGCGCCAGCAGCTCGTCACGGACAGGCTGGGGCGAAAAACTGTTTTTT

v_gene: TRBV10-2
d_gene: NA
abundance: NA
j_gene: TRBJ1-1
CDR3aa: CASTESPTVTDGAFF
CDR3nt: TGCGCCAGCACCGAGTCCCCGACAGTGACGGATGGGGCTTTCTTT

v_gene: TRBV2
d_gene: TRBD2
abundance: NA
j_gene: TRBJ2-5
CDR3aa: CASREAGGGRKTQYF
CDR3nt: TGTGCCAGCAGAGAAGCGGGAGGGGGTCGGAAGACCCAGTACTTC

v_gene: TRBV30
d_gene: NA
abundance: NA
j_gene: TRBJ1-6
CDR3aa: CAWSEVRGNSPLHF
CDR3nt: TGTGCCTGGAGTGAAGTCAGGGGAAATTCACCCCTCCACTTT

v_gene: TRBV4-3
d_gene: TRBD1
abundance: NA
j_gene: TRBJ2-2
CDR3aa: CASSQGHRGLDTGELFF
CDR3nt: TGCGCCAGCAGCCAAGGACACAGGGGGCTGGATACCGGGGAGCTGTTTTTT

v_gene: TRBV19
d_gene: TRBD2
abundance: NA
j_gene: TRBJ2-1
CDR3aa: CASSIWLAANEQFF
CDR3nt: TGTGCCAGTAGTATATGGCTAGCGGCCAATGAGCAGTTCTTC

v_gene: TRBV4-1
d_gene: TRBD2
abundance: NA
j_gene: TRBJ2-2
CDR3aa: CASSQMTRGRVGGGELFF
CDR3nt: TGCGCCAGCAGCCAAATGACTCGCGGGAGGGTGGGGGGCGGGGAGCTGTTTTTT

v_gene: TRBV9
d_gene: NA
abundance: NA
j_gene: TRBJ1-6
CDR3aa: CASSVAGEGNSPLHF
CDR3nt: TGTGCCAGCAGCGTAGCTGGGGAGGGTAATTCACCCCTCCACTTT

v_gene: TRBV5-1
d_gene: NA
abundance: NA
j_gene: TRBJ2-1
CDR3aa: CASSLRKGGDEQFF
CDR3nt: TGCGCCAGCAGCTTAAGGAAAGGGGGTGATGAGCAGTTCTTC